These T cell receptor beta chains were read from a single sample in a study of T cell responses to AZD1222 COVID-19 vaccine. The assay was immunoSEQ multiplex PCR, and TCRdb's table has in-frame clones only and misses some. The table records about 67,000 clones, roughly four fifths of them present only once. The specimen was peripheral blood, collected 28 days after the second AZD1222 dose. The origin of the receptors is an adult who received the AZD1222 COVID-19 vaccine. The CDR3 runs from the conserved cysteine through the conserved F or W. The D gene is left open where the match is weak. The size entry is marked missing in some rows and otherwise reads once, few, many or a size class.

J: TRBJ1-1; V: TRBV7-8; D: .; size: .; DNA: TGTGCCAGCAGCTTAGATTGGGGGATGAACACTGAAGCTTTCTTT; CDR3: CASSLDWGMNTEAFF
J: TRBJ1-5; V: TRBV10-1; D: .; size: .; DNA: TGCGCCAGCAGTGACGATTGGACTGGAATTCAGCATTTT; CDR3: CASSDDWTGIQHF
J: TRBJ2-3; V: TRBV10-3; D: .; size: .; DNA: TGTGCCATCAGTGAGTTCGAGGGCACAGATACGCAGTATTTT; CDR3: CAISEFEGTDTQYF
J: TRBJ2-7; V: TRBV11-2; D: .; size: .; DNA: TGTGCCAGCCGCCAGGTTGGGAGGTACGAGCAGTACTTC; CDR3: CASRQVGRYEQYF
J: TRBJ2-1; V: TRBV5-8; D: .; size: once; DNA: TGTGCCACCTCTCCCCCCCAGGGCTCATCCTACAATGAGCAGTTCTTC; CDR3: CATSPPQGSSYNEQFF
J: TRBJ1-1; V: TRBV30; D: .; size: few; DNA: TGTGCCTGGAGTTACAGGAGGGAAGCTTTCTTT; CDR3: CAWSYRREAFF
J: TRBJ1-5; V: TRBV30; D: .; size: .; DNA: TGTGCCTGGAGGTCGCCCTATAGCAATCAGCCCCAGCATTTT; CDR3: CAWRSPYSNQPQHF
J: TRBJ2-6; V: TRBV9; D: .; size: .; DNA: TGTGCCAGCAGCGTTCGACAGGTTCAGTCTGGGGCCAACGTCCTGACTTTC; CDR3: CASSVRQVQSGANVLTF
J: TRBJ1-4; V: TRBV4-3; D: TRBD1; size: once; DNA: TGCGCCAGCAGCCAAGCCCCCCCAGGGGGGGATGAAAAACTGTTTTTT; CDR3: CASSQAPPGGDEKLFF
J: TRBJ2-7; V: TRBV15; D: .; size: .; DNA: TGTGCCACCAGCAGAGAGTCCGGCCGCGGCTACGAGCAGTACTTC; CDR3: CATSRESGRGYEQYF
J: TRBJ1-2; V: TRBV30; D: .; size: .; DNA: TGTGCCTGGAGTGGGGCTATACAGGGACCCAACTATGGCTACACCTTC; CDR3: CAWSGAIQGPNYGYTF
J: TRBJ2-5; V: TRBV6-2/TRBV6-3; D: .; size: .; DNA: TGTGCCAGCAGTTATGGACCTCGGGAGACCCAGTACTTC; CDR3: CASSYGPRETQYF
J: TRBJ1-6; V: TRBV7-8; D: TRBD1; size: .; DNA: TGTGCCAGCAGCGCGACAGGGGATTCACCCCTCCACTTT; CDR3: CASSATGDSPLHF
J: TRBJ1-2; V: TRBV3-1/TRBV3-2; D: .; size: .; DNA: TGTGCCAGCAGCCAAGAGGCCAGGCCCCGGGGAGGCTACACCTTC; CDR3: CASSQEARPRGGYTF
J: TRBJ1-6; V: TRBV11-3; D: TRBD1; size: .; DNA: TGTGCCAGCAGCTTGGGGACAGTGAATTCACCCCTCCACTTT; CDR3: CASSLGTVNSPLHF
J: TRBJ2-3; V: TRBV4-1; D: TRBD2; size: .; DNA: TGCGCCAGCAGCCAAGGTGGCAGTCTAGCGGGGCCGCAGGGCCCAGATACGCAGTATTTT; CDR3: CASSQGGSLAGPQGPDTQYF
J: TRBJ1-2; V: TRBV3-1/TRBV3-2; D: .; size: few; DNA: TGTGCCAGCAGCCAAACTGTGGATGGCTACACCTTC; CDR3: CASSQTVDGYTF
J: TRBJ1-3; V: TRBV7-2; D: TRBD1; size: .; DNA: TGTGCCAGCAGGATACAGGGGGCTGCTGGAAACACCATATATTTT; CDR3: CASRIQGAAGNTIYF
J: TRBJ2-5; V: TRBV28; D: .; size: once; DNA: TGTGCCAGTGGGGACATGGGCAGGGAGACCCAGTACTTC; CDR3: CASGDMGRETQYF
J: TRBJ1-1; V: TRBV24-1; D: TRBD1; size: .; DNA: TGTGCCACCAGTGAGGGGACAGGGGTGAACACTGAAGCTTTCTTT; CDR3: CATSEGTGVNTEAFF
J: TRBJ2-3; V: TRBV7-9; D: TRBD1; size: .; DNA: TGTGCCAGCGCCCAGGGGACAGGGGGGGATACGCAGTATTTT; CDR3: CASAQGTGGDTQYF
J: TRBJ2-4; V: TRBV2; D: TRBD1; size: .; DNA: TGTGCCAGCAGTGACAGGGGGCCGTCCAAAAACATTCAGTACTTC; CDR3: CASSDRGPSKNIQYF
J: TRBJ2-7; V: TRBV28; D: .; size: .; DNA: TGTGCCAGCAGTTTACTCGGACCTAGTTGGTACGAGCAGTACTTC; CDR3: CASSLLGPSWYEQYF
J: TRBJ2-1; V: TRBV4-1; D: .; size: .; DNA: TGCGCCAGCAGCCACCGAACCGGGACCAACAATGAGCAGTTCTTC; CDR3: CASSHRTGTNNEQFF
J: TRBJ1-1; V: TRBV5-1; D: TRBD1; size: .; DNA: TGCGCCAGCAGCTGGGGGGACAGGGCCACTGAAGCTTTCTTT; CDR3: CASSWGDRATEAFF
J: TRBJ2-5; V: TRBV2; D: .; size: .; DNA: TGTGCCAGCAGCAGCACTTCCAGGGACCTACAAGAGACCCAGTACTTC; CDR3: CASSSTSRDLQETQYF
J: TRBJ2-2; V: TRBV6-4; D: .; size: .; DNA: TGTGCCAGCAGTGACAGGGCGGGGGCCCTCACCGGGGAGCTGTTTTTT; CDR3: CASSDRAGALTGELFF
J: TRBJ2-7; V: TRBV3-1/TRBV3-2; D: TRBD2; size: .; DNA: TGTGCCAGCAGCCAAGATGCGGGGGGCTCCTACGAGCAGTACTTC; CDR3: CASSQDAGGSYEQYF
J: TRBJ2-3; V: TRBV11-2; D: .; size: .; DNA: TGTGCCAGCAGCTTAAGACTACACACAGATACGCAGTATTTT; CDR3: CASSLRLHTDTQYF
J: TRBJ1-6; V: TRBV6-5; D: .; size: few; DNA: TGTGCCAGCAGCCGATCGGAAGCCGGGGCTTCACCCCTCCACTTT; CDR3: CASSRSEAGASPLHF
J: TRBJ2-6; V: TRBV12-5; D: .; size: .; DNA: TGTGCTAGTGGTTTGGTAATGTTGTCCCCGCCCCGTAATGGGGCCAACGTCCTGACTTTC; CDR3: CASGLVMLSPPRNGANVLTF
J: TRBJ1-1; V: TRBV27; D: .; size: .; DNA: TGTGCCAGCAGTTTATCGTCGGAGGGGAACACTGAAGCTTTCTTT; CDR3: CASSLSSEGNTEAFF
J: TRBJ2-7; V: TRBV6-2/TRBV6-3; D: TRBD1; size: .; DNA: TGTGCCAGCAGCGGTACCGGGACAGGGATTTTC; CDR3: CASSGTGTGIF
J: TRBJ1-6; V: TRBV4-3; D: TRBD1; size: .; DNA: TGCGCCAGCAGCCAAGATCCAAGGGGGCCGTTGGATTCACCCCTCCACTTT; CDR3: CASSQDPRGPLDSPLHF
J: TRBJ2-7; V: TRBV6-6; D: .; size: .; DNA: TGTGCCAGCAGTTACCTTCTTGGGCAGTACTTC; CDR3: CASSYLLGQYF
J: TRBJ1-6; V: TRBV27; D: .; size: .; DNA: TGTGCCAGCGGGTGGCAGGGGCGATCACCCCTCCACTTT; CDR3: CASGWQGRSPLHF
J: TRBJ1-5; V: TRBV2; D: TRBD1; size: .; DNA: TGTGCCAGCAGTGTGGGACAGAACATGGTACCCCAGCATTTT; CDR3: CASSVGQNMVPQHF
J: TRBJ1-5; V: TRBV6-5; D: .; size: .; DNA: TGTGCCAGCAGTTACGGGGACAATCAGCCCCAGCATTTT; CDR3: CASSYGDNQPQHF
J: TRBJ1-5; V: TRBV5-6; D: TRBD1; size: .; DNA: TGTGCCAGCAGCTTTGCAGGGGGCGCGGGTCAGCCCCAGCATTTT; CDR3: CASSFAGGAGQPQHF
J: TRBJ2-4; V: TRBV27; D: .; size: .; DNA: TGTGCCAGCAGTGGGGGATGGAAGGGGGACATTCAGTACTTC; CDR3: CASSGGWKGDIQYF
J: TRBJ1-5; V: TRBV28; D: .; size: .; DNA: TGTGCCAGCAGTTCCCCGGGGAGGCAGCCCCAGCATTTT; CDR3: CASSSPGRQPQHF
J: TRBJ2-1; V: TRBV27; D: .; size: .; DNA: TGTGCCAGCAGTTTACTGGGGGATGAGCAGTTCTTC; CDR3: CASSLLGDEQFF
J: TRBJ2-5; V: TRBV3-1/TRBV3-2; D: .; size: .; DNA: TGTGCCAGCAGCCTCACGGACAGCCGCCAAGAGACCCAGTACTTC; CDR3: CASSLTDSRQETQYF
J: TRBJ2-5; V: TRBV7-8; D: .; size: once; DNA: TGTGCCAGCAGCTTAGCGGTCCAAGAGACCCAGTACTTC; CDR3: CASSLAVQETQYF
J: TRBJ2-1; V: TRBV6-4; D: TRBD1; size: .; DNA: TGTGCCAGCAGTGACGGGACAGGGACAGCGGATGAGCAGTTCTTC; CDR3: CASSDGTGTADEQFF
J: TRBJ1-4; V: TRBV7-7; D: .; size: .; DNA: TGTGCCAGCAGCCCATCCGGGACACCTGAAAAACTGTTTTTT; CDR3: CASSPSGTPEKLFF
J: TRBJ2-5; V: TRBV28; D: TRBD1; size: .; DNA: TGTGCCAGCAGTTCTCTCCGACAGGGGGTAACGGAGACCCAGTACTTC; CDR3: CASSSLRQGVTETQYF
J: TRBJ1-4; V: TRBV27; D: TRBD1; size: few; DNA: TGTGCCAGCAGTTGGCAGGGGGGTGAAAAACTGTTTTTT; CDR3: CASSWQGGEKLFF
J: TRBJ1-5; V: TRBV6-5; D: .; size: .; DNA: TGTGCCAGCAAAGAACAGGGCCGGGTTCAGCCCCAGCATTTT; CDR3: CASKEQGRVQPQHF